Sequencing of this T cell receptor (beta chain) was carried out in a study of PD-1 blockade in classical Hodgkin lymphoma (dated by TCRdb to between 2020 and 2021). In terms of the full investigation: Nivolumab dosing was 3 mg/kg intravenously every 2 weeks, continuing until either disease progression or unacceptable toxicity. To define a peripheral blood immune signature of response to PD-1 blockade in classical Hodgkin lymphoma, the study combined TCR beta sequencing with CyTOF. What the work shows at the level of the full study, not this receptor alone: Trial patients achieving complete response had baseline diversity similar to newly diagnosed patients, whereas partial responders and progressors had significantly lower diversity. The study was limited to a single clinical trial cohort, and causes of repertoire differences, possibly disease activity or prior therapy, remained undefined. Lower diversity was observed in patients in whom nivolumab was started less than 1 year after ASCT, and these patients were excluded from later analyses so that confounding by immune reconstitution would be avoided. Baseline TCR diversity was reported to be lower in newly diagnosed patients than in healthy donors and to be lower still in relapsed/refractory patients. A significant rise by C4D1 was seen in CD4+ but not CD8+ TCR diversity (p=0.0027 vs p=0.16), with the rise being most apparent in complete responders (p=0.02).

The Qiagen DNeasy kit was used to extract genomic DNA both from unsorted PBMCs and from the negatively selected CD4+ and CD8+ fractions. Using primers that anneal to V and J segments, immunoSEQ multiplex PCR amplified the TCR beta CDR3 regions. A synthetic immune receptor repertoire was used to minimize amplification bias, and any remaining bias was removed computationally after sequencing. As for the authors' bioinformatics: Repertoire diversity was quantified as the Shannon entropy index using custom Python scripts. The unsorted, CD4+ and CD8+ repertoires were each analyzed separately, with the exception of combined analyses, where CD4+ and CD8+ sequences were merged in silico. A clone was considered expanded if an increase in frequency of at least 2-fold after treatment relative to C1D1 was found, and a pseudocount of 0.5 was applied to clones undetected at baseline. Singleton clones were defined as clones with 0 or 1 copy at C1D1, and non-singleton clones were defined as clones with 2 or more copies. Clones expanded in unsorted samples were annotated as CD4+, CD8+ or unknown by matching protein sequences in sorted samples from the same patient. Diversity changes from C1D1 to C4D1 were tested in paired samples using Wilcoxon tests. TCRdb carries this immuneACCESS record with in-frame sequences only. Its versions omit some clonotypes, under half of them owing to an unresolved V gene in the studies checked, with the rest unexplained. Clonal size and the V and J genes are those of that table, whereas D and trimming came from the DNA. In this sample the table shows fewer than 25,000 clones, roughly 80% of which occur a single time. Together, the top ten hold around 8.7% of the sample.

Comments on this clone: This receptor's antigen is unknown. No much larger clone is present one base from it, and per-base qualities are unavailable.

The time point label, as the study defines it: cycle 2 day 1 (C2D1) of nivolumab. Every trial patient had relapsed following autologous stem cell transplantation, and prior brentuximab vedotin exposure was what differed among cohorts A, B and C. The trial cohort comprised some 60 patients with relapsed/refractory classical Hodgkin lymphoma whose best overall responses were complete response, partial response or progressive disease. Single-agent nivolumab was administered to trial patients in the multi-cohort phase II CheckMate 205 trial. An independent review committee assessed best overall response by applying the 2007 International Working Group response criteria. Trial PBMCs were obtained immediately prior to nivolumab initiation (C1D1) and on therapy at cycle 2 day 1 and cycle 4 day 1. Peripheral blood was collected in 8 mL Vacutainer Cell Preparation Tubes, from which PBMCs were isolated by centrifugation and then cryopreserved.

Sequences GTSNPN (CDR1) and SVGIG (CDR2) are obtained from the germline V gene (reference sequence). The junction shows trimming of 1 base on V and 7 bases on J, plus 7 bases between the germline ends. The CDR3, from cysteine to phenylalanine, totals 11 residues. Here the CDR3 DNA is all that survives: 33 bases in frame from base 1. The chain couples TRBV30 to TRBJ1-2; no D gene can be assigned with confidence. Material: peripheral blood mononuclear cells (PBMCs), obtained before the second cycle of nivolumab. The TCR sequence derives from a human donor with classical Hodgkin lymphoma. The DNA is as follows: TGTGCCTGGAGTGGAGGTCTTGGCTACACCTTC. Its translation reads: CAWSGGLGYTF.